Sequencing of this T cell receptor beta chain was carried out in a study of blood T cell repertoires in COVID-19. Overall study: COVID-19 samples collected from the United States, Italy and Spain covered acute and convalescent phases. PBMCs, B-cell-depleted T cells, or T cells provided the cDNA or gDNA that made up the material.

Authors' data handling: Amplified reference gene primers provided the basis for estimating nucleated cell counts. Only in-frame clones appear in the TCRdb table, and some are missing; sequencing was by immunoSEQ multiplex PCR. That table supplies the V and J calls and clone size; D and trimming were determined from the DNA. The sample yields about 120,000 clones, 86% seen once. A word on this clone: At one of its ends the junction is not consistent with the germline gene, which may arise from a read error.

The CDR3 length is 14 residues. Germline values: CDR1 LNHDA, CDR2 SQIVND (reference sequence). Sequenced sample: peripheral blood. The chain recombines TRBV19 with TRBJ1-1, with D tentatively TRBD1 (6 bases). This TCR came from a man in his 70s who had recovered from COVID-19. The CDR3 DNA reads as TGTGCCAGTAGCATGGACAGCCCTTGGACTGAGGCTTTCTTT. This sequence encodes CASSMDSPWTEAFF.